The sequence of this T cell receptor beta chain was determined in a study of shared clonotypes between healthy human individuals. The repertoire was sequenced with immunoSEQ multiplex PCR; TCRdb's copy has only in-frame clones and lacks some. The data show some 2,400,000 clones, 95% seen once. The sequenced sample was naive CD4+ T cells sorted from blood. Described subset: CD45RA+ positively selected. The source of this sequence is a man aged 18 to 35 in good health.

The CDR3 region is CSVEDPLLYEQYF. CDR3 in DNA: TGCAGCGTTGAAGATCCCCTCCTCTACGAGCAGTACTTC. The chain joins TRBV29-1 to TRBJ2-7; D remains ambiguous. The CDR3 totals 13 residues. Germline V gene lookup returns CDR1 SQVTM and CDR2 ANQGSEA. V dropped 0 bases and J dropped 3 bases, with 9 bases sitting between them.